Reported below is one TCR beta chain. There are a few counts of this clonotype. The specificity of this receptor is unknown. Base quality data are lacking; no much larger clone is found one base away. The sample is drawn from a study of blood T cells in healthy people across ages (dated by TCRdb to between 2015 and 2016). Study-level background: Template switching captured roughly one uniquely barcoded TCR beta cDNA molecule per two T cells in model experiments. Age-related changes in TCR beta repertoire diversity were measured in the study by deep sequencing normalized with unique cDNA molecular identifiers. The donors were divided into four age groups: young (average approximately 17 years), middle-aged (roughly 40), aged (under 70) and long-lived (about 80). Using the same blood draw, the study looked at two additional independent replicas of 1 million unique cDNA reads for two donors, one aged 18 to 30 and the other aged 80 or older.

The study at large found these results: Donor CMV infection status was unknown, potentially confounding age-related changes in expanded clonotypes. Observed TCR beta diversity correlated strongly with the percentage of naive T cells measured by flow cytometry. The long-lived group showed more naive CD4+ T cells, fewer expanded clones and increased TCR diversity than the aged group, suggesting age selection. As age increased, observed TCR beta diversity per million T cells dropped in a roughly linear way, and a significant reduction was already evident by age 40. Because profiling used bulk unsorted PBMCs, naive and antigen-experienced compartments could not be compared conclusively. Estimates of total diversity based on one million sequenced T cells were considered lower bounds and underestimates.

Donors were about 36 systemically healthy Caucasian individuals from Russia aged roughly 6 to 100 years. Roughly 10 milliliters of peripheral blood were collected from each donor into EDTA-treated Vacutainer tubes. Ficoll-Paque density-gradient centrifugation was used to isolate PBMCs, with at least 6.5 million per sample. Total RNA was extracted from PBMCs with Trizol reagent, with at least 5 micrograms obtained per sample. For every donor, flow cytometry on a PBMC aliquot measured the percentage of naive CD45RAhigh/CD27high T cells. Looking up the germline V gene yields CDR1 SQVTM and CDR2 ANQGSEA. Taken from cysteine to phenylalanine, the CDR3 has 15 residues. The DNA shown is the 45-base CDR3, in frame from base 1. V is cut back by 7 bases and J by 1 base, with 6 bases in the junction unmatched. Receptor libraries were prepared by 5' RACE. Sequencer: Illumina HiSeq 2500. The second PCR ran for roughly 6 to 11 cycles and used a J-beta primer mix along with a sample-barcoded 5' primer. Each TCR beta cDNA molecule received a unique molecular identifier from a template-switch 5' adaptor carrying 12 random nucleotides. Each sample yielded at least 3 million CDR3-containing paired-end reads. First-strand cDNA synthesis was performed from all RNA using the Mint cDNA synthesis kit, with priming by a TRBC-specific oligonucleotide. After uracil-DNA glycosylase treatment, a first 18-cycle PCR used universal primers M1SS and BC2_uni_R on all cDNA. Per the source publication's procedure: For normalization, 1 million high-quality reads, each with a distinct molecular identifier, were randomly selected from each sample. Instead of being binned into consensus sequences, reads with shared molecular identifiers were discarded. MiTCR, run with a Q25 quality threshold and the strictest error-elimination algorithm, handled CDR3 identification, clonotype clustering and error correction. A nonparametric unseen species model with Euler transformation was used to estimate a lower bound on total TCR beta diversity. The public reads were run again by TCRdb, first through fastp at Q25 and then through MiXCR, and only productive beta chains were kept. Each entry merges the rows of one CDR3 protein and shows their most common DNA and genes. TCRdb assigned the V and J calls; the authors' analysis was not used. In this sample the table shows roughly 1,000,000 distinct CDR3 sequences, about 25% of which occur a single time. The ten top clones hold about 0.72% of the sample.

The same data also went into a second study, on T cells of mothers and their children. Per that second paper: Donors were nine systemically healthy Caucasian individuals: three mothers and their six children. cDNA synthesis used all of the extracted RNA, with around 1.6 ug of RNA in each 15 ul reaction. In the second PCR, the M1S primer introduced both the sample barcodes and 2-4 random nucleotides. More than 8 million TCR beta CDR3 reads were obtained from each mother, and roughly 3.1 million reads were obtained from each child. Thymic selection similarly shapes TCR recombination output in related and unrelated pairs, with minor effect from inherited differences. Normalized repertoire overlap was always slightly but never significantly higher in related than unrelated mother-child pairs. With a sensitivity of about 100 clones per million clonotypes, no persistent microchimeric T cell clones were detected. In the study, deep NGS was used to compare the TCR beta repertoires of mothers and children, and features distinguishing related mother-child pairs from unrelated individuals were sought. On average, the children were roughly 12 +/- 4 years old, while the mothers were 40 +/- 4 years old. After adapter ligation was performed with NEBNext reagents, the libraries were sequenced on an Illumina HiSeq 2000 with 100+100 nt paired-end reads. Mother and child libraries were prepared a month apart and sequenced in separate runs to prevent cross-contamination. For each donor, somewhere between roughly 450,000 and 2,100,000 distinct TCR beta clonotypes were identified. Naive TCR beta clonotypes were estimated from low-frequency clonotypes matched to each donor's FACS-determined naive share, without sorting.

The specimen sequenced was blood. The clonotype was recovered from a girl aged 2-10 years in good health. The chain is encoded by TRBV29-1 joined to TRBJ2-1; 11 bases in the middle match TRBD2. The CDR3 region: CSAGTSGVSYNEQFF. Here is the DNA: TGCAGCGCAGGGACTAGCGGAGTATCCTACAATGAGCAGTTCTTC.